This T cell receptor (beta chain) was observed in a study of siplizumab effects on memory and regulatory T cells. With respect to this clone: Its antigen is unidentified.

Trimming left V 7 bases short and J 1 base short, with 10 bases between. Germline lookup yields CDR1 LNHDA and CDR2 SQIVND (reference sequence). This CDR3 is built from 13 residues. Profiled with immunoSEQ multiplex PCR; TCRdb holds only in-frame clones, not every one. The sample includes roughly 120,000 clones, over 85% of them seen just once. Study-level findings and limits: With siplizumab, cumulative frequency of CD4+ memory-derived alloreactive sequences dropped significantly. Proliferating siplizumab-culture Tregs lacked confirmation of suppressive function. In controls, approximately 28% of mappable alloreactive CD4+ clones were Treg-derived on average, versus roughly 69% with siplizumab. Naive T cell populations appeared to exhibit greater diversity than memory cells and appeared to be major alloresponse contributors.

This chain joins TRBV19 and TRBJ1-1; D remains unclear. The sequence came from a human donor in good health. The sequenced material came from CD4+ T cells sorted from blood. For the CDR3, the DNA is TGTGCCAGTAAGAAGATAACGAACACTGAAGCTTTCTTT. This gives the protein CASKKITNTEAFF.